This entry lists 25 T cell receptor beta chains sequenced from one sample in a study of blood T cell repertoires in COVID-19. Some clones are missing from TCRdb's copy, which holds only in-frame ones; the method was immunoSEQ multiplex PCR. The sample consists of approximately 160,000 clones, over 80% of them appearing once. Sequenced sample: peripheral blood. These receptors originate from a woman aged 60 to 75 with acute or convalescent COVID-19.

This chain joins TRBV6-2 or TRBV6-3 and TRBJ2-7; the D gene is possibly TRBD1 (5 bases). Trimming shortened V by 2 bases and J by 5 bases, and 7 bases separated the two germline ends. The CDR3 has 12 residues. CDR1 and CDR2 from the germline V gene are MNHEY and SVGEGT. CDR3 coding DNA: TGTGCCAGCAGTTACAGGGGTGACGAGCAGTACTTC. As protein: CASSYRGDEQYF.

In its sample, this clone was seen once. The J gene is TRBJ2-3, the V gene TRBV4-3; 13 nucleotides match TRBD2. The CDR3 is 15 residues long. V gave up 1 base and J gave up 7 bases; unmatched junction bases: 2. Germline V gene data show CDR1 as LGHNA and CDR2 as YSLEER. Here the CDR3 reads CASSQGTSGGHTQYF. DNA of the CDR3: TGCGCCAGCAGCCAAGGGACTAGCGGGGGCCATACGCAGTATTTT.

The rearrangement links TRBV6-2 or TRBV6-3 to TRBJ1-4; D remains ambiguous. Trimming took off 5 bases at V and 6 bases at J, with 16 bases between the two ends. CDR3 length: 15 amino acids. Germline V gives CDR1 MNHEY, CDR2 SVGEGT. In DNA, the CDR3 is TGTGCCAGCAGTCGCCTTACACCCAGATATGAAAAACTGTTTTTT. This gives the protein CASSRLTPRYEKLFF.

The chain has TRBV5-1 and TRBJ2-3; the match to TRBD1 covers 9 bases. Germline values: CDR1 SGHRS, CDR2 YFSETQ. The CDR3 is made up of 16 amino acids. V lost 3 bases to trimming and J lost 2 bases; unmatched junction nucleotides: 7. Written as DNA, the CDR3 is TGCGCCAGCAGCTCCATAGGGGACAGGGCCACAGATACGCAGTATTTT. This translates into CASSSIGDRATDTQYF.

The rearrangement links TRBV10-2 to TRBJ2-7; a possible D gene is TRBD2 (5 bases). Germline V CDR1 and CDR2: WSHSY, SAAADI. Trimming shortened V by 7 bases and J by 1 base, and 17 bases separated the two germline ends. The CDR3 length is 15 residues. CDR3 coding DNA: TGCGCCAGCACCCCGGAATGGCGGACTTCCTACGAGCAGTACTTC. Its translation: CASTPEWRTSYEQYF.

This rearrangement joins TRBV5-4 to TRBJ1-1; tentative D call: TRBD1 (5 bases). CDR1 SGHNT and CDR2 YYREEE come from the germline V gene (reference sequence). The CDR3 length is 14 residues. The V end was cut by 0 bases, the J end by 4 bases, with 10 bases between. The CDR3 region has the DNA TGTGCCAGCAGCTTGGTGATAGGGGTCACTGAAGCTTTCTTT. This gives the protein CASSLVIGVTEAFF.

The V and J genes are TRBV15 and TRBJ2-7; 8 bases match TRBD1. CDR1 and CDR2 (germline): LNHNV, YYDKDF (reference sequence). Losses at the gene ends were 5 bases for V and 2 bases for J; bases not matched to a gene: 8. This CDR3 has 15 residues. DNA of the CDR3: TGTGCCACCAGCGAGGGGCAGGGGGCCCCCTACGAGCAGTACTTC. Protein product: CATSEGQGAPYEQYF.

This chain joins TRBV7-2 and TRBJ2-6; possibly TRBD1 for D (6 bases). V was pared by 5 bases and J by 1 base, with 15 bases between. The CDR3 is 17 amino acids. Germline V gene data show CDR1 as SGHTA and CDR2 as FQGNSA. CDR3 coding DNA: TGTGCCAGCAGCAAACCCGCAGGGGCATCTGGGGCCAACGTCCTGACTTTC. It codes for CASSKPAGASGANVLTF.

The chain links TRBV11-3 to TRBJ2-2; TRBD2 matches at 8 bases. V was pared by 5 bases and J by 3 bases, with 5 bases of the junction left unmatched. In germline, CDR1 is SGHNT, CDR2 YENEEA. This CDR3 is 15 amino acids long. The CDR3 DNA is TGTGCCAGCAGCCCCGGACTAGCAGACACCGGGGAGCTGTTTTTT. Translating it yields CASSPGLADTGELFF.

The chain joins TRBV4-2 to TRBJ2-7, with TRBD1 identical over 9 bases. This CDR3 is 16 amino acids long. Germline V lookup: CDR1 LGHNA, CDR2 YNFKEQ. The V gene end was trimmed by 1 base and the J gene end by 0 bases; junction bases not matched to a gene: 4. Here the CDR3 DNA reads TGTGCCAGCAGCCAAGGACCGGGACAGGGCTCCTACGAGCAGTACTTC. The encoded protein is CASSQGPGQGSYEQYF.

This clone was observed a few times. The chain is built from TRBV9 and TRBJ1-2, with 9 bases identical to TRBD1. The CDR3 runs 15 residues. Germline loops: CDR1 SGDLS, CDR2 YYNGEE. V shed 0 bases, J shed 4 bases, and the junction held 4 bases outside the gene matches. CDR3 loop: CASSVAGQGRYGYTF. In nucleotides, the CDR3 is TGTGCCAGCAGCGTAGCCGGACAGGGGCGCTATGGCTACACCTTC.

This clone was detected only a few times. The chain has TRBV7-2 and TRBJ2-2, with TRBD1 matching 9 bases. The CDR3 length is 15 residues. Germline V lookup: CDR1 SGHTA, CDR2 FQGNSA. V trimming: 6 bases; J trimming: 4 bases; junction bases outside the gene matches: 6. CDR3 amino acids: CASRRGQGFTGELFF. The CDR3 nucleotides read TGTGCCAGCAGGCGGGGACAGGGTTTCACCGGGGAGCTGTTTTTT.

This chain links TRBV5-1 with TRBJ1-3; 8 bases match TRBD1. The CDR3 is 15 amino acids. Germline V gene data show CDR1 as SGHRS and CDR2 as YFSETQ. The V and J ends lost 5 bases and 3 bases, in that order; junction bases with no gene match: 7. The CDR3 region is CASRNTGGLGNTIYF. CDR3 nucleotide sequence: TGCGCCAGCAGAAACACAGGGGGACTTGGAAACACCATATATTTT.

The chain links TRBV12-5 to TRBJ1-4; D uncertain. The CDR3 totals 18 residues. The ends were cut back, 1 base at V and 0 bases at J, with 15 bases in the middle. CDR1 and CDR2 (germline): LGHNT, FRNRAP. The CDR3 loop reads CASGLESEARATNEKLFF. CDR3 sequence (DNA): TGTGCTAGTGGTTTGGAATCCGAAGCGAGGGCAACTAATGAAAAACTGTTTTTT.

The chain uses TRBV4-2 and TRBJ1-2; D perhaps matches TRBD1 (6 bases). Germline CDR1 is LGHNA and CDR2 is YNFKEQ. This CDR3 has 15 amino acids. Trimming stripped 1 base from V and 2 bases from J, with 11 bases between. As DNA, the CDR3 is TGTGCCAGCAGCCAAGTACACACAGGGAACTATGGCTACACCTTC. Its translation is CASSQVHTGNYGYTF.

The chain employs TRBV2 and TRBJ1-6; no reliable D call. Trimming left V 4 bases short and J 7 bases short, with 11 bases between. CDR1 and CDR2 (germline): SNHLY, FYNNEI. This CDR3 has 14 residues. DNA for the CDR3: TGTGCCAGCAGTGGGGCTTTACAGAATTCACCCCTCCACTTT. Amino acid sequence: CASSGALQNSPLHF.

The V and J genes are TRBV14 and TRBJ1-1, with D tentatively TRBD1 (6 bases). Trimming left V 3 bases short and J 0 bases short, with 14 bases between. Germline V CDR1 and CDR2: SGHDN, FVKESK. The CDR3 covers 16 residues. This CDR3 reads CASSQHRGALNTEAFF. The CDR3 coding sequence is TGTGCCAGCAGCCAGCATCGGGGGGCTCTGAACACTGAAGCTTTCTTT.

The genes are TRBV5-5 and TRBJ2-4; D unresolved. V lost 4 bases to trimming and J lost 5 bases, with 16 bases between them. The CDR3 is 15 residues long. The germline V gene encodes CDR1 SGHKS and CDR2 YYEKEE (reference sequence). The CDR3 protein is CASSLGPTEQNIQYF. The CDR3 DNA reads TGTGCCAGCAGCCTCGGTCCAACGGAGCAAAACATTCAGTACTTC.

The gene calls are TRBV2 and TRBJ1-4; D may be TRBD1 (6 bases). CDR3 length: 16 amino acids. Germline CDR1 is SNHLY and CDR2 is FYNNEI. Trimming shortened V by 2 bases and J by 0 bases, and 10 bases separated the two germline ends. In DNA form, the CDR3 reads TGTGCCAGCAGTGAATGGGCAGGGGCAACTAATGAAAAACTGTTTTTT. Its translation: CASSEWAGATNEKLFF.

This chain connects TRBV24-1 to TRBJ1-2; 7 bases are shared with TRBD1. CDR1 is KGHDR, CDR2 SFDVKD, per germline. The CDR3 is 14 amino acids. With V trimmed by 3 bases and J by 8 bases, 8 bases remained unmatched. The CDR3 DNA reads as TGTGCCACCAGTGATGGGACAGTCCCCGGGGGCTACACCTTC. It codes for CATSDGTVPGGYTF.

This clone was observed a handful of times. The chain employs TRBV6-1 and TRBJ1-2, with unresolved D. This CDR3 contains 14 residues. The V and J ends lost 3 bases and 7 bases respectively, with 15 bases between them. Germline V CDR1 and CDR2: MNHNS, SASEGT. CDR3 DNA sequence: TGTGCCAGCAGTGAGTCGGGGTTCCAGAGTGGCTACACCTTC. Its protein product is CASSESGFQSGYTF.

This clone was seen only a few times. This rearrangement joins TRBV5-1 to TRBJ1-1; 7 bases match TRBD1. Losses at the gene ends were 4 bases for V and 3 bases for J; bases not matched to a gene: 3. CDR3 length equals 13 residues. Germline CDR1 SGHRS, CDR2 YFSETQ. Written as DNA, the CDR3 is TGCGCCAGCAGCACACAGGGGTACACTGAAGCTTTCTTT. This translates into CASSTQGYTEAFF. Drawing the rest from reference TRBV5-1 and TRBJ1-1, the complete variable domain is KAGVTQTPRYLIKTRGQQVTLSCSPISGHRSVSWYQQTPGQGLQFLFEYFSETQRNKGNFPGRFSGRQFSNSRSEMNVSTLELGDSALYLCASSTQGYTEAFFGQGTRLTVV.

The CDR3 loop is CASRQGANGNTIYF. CDR3 DNA sequence: TGTGCCAGCAGACAGGGGGCGAATGGAAACACCATATATTTT. This chain joins TRBV6-1 and TRBJ1-3; the match to TRBD1 covers 9 bases. CDR3 size: 14 residues. V lost 6 bases to trimming and J lost 3 bases; unmatched junction nucleotides: 3. CDR1 and CDR2 (germline): MNHNS, SASEGT.

The chain employs TRBV30 and TRBJ2-2; a possible D gene is TRBD1 (5 bases). CDR1 and CDR2 (germline): GTSNPN, SVGIG (reference sequence). Trimming removed 2 bases from V and 3 bases from J, with 10 bases in between. The CDR3 contains 14 residues. CDR3 amino acids: CAWSPDTHTGELFF. In DNA form, the CDR3 reads TGTGCCTGGAGTCCGGACACTCACACCGGGGAGCTGTTTTTT.

V usage is TRBV18 and J usage is TRBJ2-5, with D possibly matching TRBD1 (5 bases). CDR1 KGHSH and CDR2 LQKENI come from the germline V gene. This CDR3 region has 14 residues. Trimming removed 5 bases at V and 1 base at J, with 11 bases between. This chain's CDR3 is CASSKDTSQETQYF. CDR3 DNA sequence: TGTGCCAGCTCAAAGGACACCTCCCAAGAGACCCAGTACTTC. Drawing the rest from reference TRBV18 and TRBJ2-5, the complete variable domain is NAGVMQNPRHLVRRRGQEARLRCSPMKGHSHVYWYRQLPEEGLKFMVYLQKENIIDESGMPKERFSAEFPKEGPSILRIQQVVRGDSAAYFCASSKDTSQETQYFGPGTRLLVL.